Below, one T cell receptor (beta chain) is given with its context. Profiling relied on immunoSEQ multiplex PCR, and the TCRdb table lists in-frame clones only, not all of them. This sample carries some 340,000 clones, around 87% of them seen once, and the ten largest clones take approximately 5%. This entry comes from a study of blood T cell repertoires in COVID-19. The study assigned cohorts using participant-reported clinical history. The CDR3 is 14 residues long. This sequence originates from a woman aged 25 to 39 who had recovered from COVID-19. The chain joins TRBV21-1 to TRBJ2-1; the table's D call of TRBD2 was not tested on the DNA. TRBV21-1 is described as a pseudogene. The source material was PBMCs or T cells enriched from blood (not recorded which). CDR3 bases: TGTGCCAGCAGCAATCGCCCCCGGGACTGGGGGGTTCTCTTC. Its translation: CASSNRPRDWGVLF.